This TCR beta chain was observed in a study of OX40 agonist ivuxolimab in advanced cancers. The wider study: The treatment was a fully human IgG2 OX40 agonist, ivuxolimab. The study's findings and limits: Dosing at 0.1 to 3.0 mg/kg was accompanied by clonal expansion of CD4+ and CD8+ blood T cells by week 6. At 0.1-3.0 mg/kg, partial responders had clonal expansion among the lowest observed. It was also the case that some nonresponders had low normalized T-cell clonal expansion.

V lost 3 bases, J lost 2 bases, and 7 bases stayed unmatched. Germline V lookup: CDR1 LNHNV, CDR2 YYDKDF (reference sequence). The CDR3 has 16 residues. Remarks on this clone: No antigen is known for it.

Sequencing used immunoSEQ multiplex PCR; TCRdb keeps in-frame clones, though not all of them. The sample has 80,000 or so clones, roughly 92% seen once. The sample was CD4+ or CD8+ T cells sorted from blood, taken in a trial of the OX40 agonist ivuxolimab. This receptor was taken from an adult with an advanced solid tumor such as melanoma, head and neck, liver or kidney cancer. This sequence joins TRBV15 and TRBJ2-1, with TRBD1 matching over 7 bases. CDR3 bases: TGTGCCACCAGCAGGGGGGCCGGGACAGCCTACAATGAGCAGTTCTTC. Its translation is CATSRGAGTAYNEQFF.